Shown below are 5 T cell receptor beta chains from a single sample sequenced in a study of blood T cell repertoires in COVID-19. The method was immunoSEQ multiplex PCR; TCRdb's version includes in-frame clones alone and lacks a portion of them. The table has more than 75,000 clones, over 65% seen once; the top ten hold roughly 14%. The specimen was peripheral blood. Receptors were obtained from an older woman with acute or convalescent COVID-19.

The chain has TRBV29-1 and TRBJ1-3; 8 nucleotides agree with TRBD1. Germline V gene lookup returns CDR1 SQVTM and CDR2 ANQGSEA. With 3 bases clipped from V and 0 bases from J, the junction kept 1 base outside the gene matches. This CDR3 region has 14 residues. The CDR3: CSVDTGGSGNTIYF. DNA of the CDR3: TGCAGCGTTGATACAGGGGGCTCTGGAAACACCATATATTTT. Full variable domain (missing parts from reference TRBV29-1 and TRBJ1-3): SAVISQKPSRDICQRGTSLTIQCQVDSQVTMMFWYRQQPGQSLTLIATANQGSEATYESGFVIDKFPISRPNLTFSTLTVSNMSPEDSSIYLCSVDTGGSGNTIYFGEGSWLTVV.

Written as DNA, the CDR3 is TGTGCCACCAGCAGCGAGCGGGAGGCCACAGATACGCAGTATTTT. Its protein product is CATSSEREATDTQYF. The rearrangement uses TRBV15 and TRBJ2-3; 9 positions match TRBD2. This CDR3 is 15 amino acids long. Germline V gene data show CDR1 as LNHNV and CDR2 as YYDKDF (reference sequence). V trimming: 3 bases; J trimming: 2 bases; junction bases outside the gene matches: 3.

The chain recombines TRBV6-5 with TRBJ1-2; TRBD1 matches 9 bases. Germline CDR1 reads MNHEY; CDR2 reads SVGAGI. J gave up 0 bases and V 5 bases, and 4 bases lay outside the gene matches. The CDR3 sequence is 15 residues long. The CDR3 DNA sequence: TGTGCCAGCAGTAGGGGGACAGGGTCTAACTATGGCTACACCTTC. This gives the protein CASSRGTGSNYGYTF.

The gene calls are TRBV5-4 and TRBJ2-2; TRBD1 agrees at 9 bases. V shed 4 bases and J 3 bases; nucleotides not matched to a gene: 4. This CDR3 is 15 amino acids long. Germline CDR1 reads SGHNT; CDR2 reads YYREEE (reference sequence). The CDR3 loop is CASSPWTGDTGELFF. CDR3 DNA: TGTGCCAGCAGCCCATGGACAGGGGACACCGGGGAGCTGTTTTTT.

The CDR3: CSASPLDRAGNQPQHF. The CDR3 DNA reads as TGCAGTGCTAGTCCCTTGGACAGGGCCGGCAATCAGCCCCAGCATTTT. The V and J genes are TRBV20-1 and TRBJ1-5; TRBD1 matches at 8 bases. Trimming removed 3 bases from V and 2 bases from J; junction bases left unmatched: 9. CDR3 size: 16 residues. In germline, CDR1 is DFQATT, CDR2 SNEGSKA (reference sequence).